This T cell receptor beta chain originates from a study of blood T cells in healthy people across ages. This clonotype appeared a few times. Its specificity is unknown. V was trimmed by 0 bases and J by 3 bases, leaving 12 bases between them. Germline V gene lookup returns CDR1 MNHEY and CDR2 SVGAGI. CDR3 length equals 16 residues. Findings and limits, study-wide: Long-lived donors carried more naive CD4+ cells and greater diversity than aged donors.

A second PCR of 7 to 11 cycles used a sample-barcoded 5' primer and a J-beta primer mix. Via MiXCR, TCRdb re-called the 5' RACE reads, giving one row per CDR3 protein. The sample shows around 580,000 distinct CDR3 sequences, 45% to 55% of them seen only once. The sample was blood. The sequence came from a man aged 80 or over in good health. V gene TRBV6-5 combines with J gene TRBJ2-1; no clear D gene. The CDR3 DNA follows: TGTGCCAGCAGTTACTCTGGGATTGATTTCTACAATGAGCAGTTCTTC. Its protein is CASSYSGIDFYNEQFF.